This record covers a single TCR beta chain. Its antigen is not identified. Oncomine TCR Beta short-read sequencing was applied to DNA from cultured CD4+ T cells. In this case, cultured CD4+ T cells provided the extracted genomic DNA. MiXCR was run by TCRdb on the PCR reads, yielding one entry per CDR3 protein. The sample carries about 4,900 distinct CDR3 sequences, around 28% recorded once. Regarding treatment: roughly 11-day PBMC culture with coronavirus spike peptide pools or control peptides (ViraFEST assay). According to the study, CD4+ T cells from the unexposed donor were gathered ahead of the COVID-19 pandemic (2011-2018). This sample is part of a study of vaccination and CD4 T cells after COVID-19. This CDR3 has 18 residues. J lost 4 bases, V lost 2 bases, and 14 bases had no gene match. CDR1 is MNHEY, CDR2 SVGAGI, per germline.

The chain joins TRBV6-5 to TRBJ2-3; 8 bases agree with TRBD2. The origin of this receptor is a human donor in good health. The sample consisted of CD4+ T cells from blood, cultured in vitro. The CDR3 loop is CASSYRPPGGAVADTQYF. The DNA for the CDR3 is TGTGCCAGCAGTTACCGGCCCCCCGGGGGGGCCGTCGCAGATACGCAGTATTTT.